These 8 T cell receptor beta chains were all obtained from the same sample, sequenced in a study of OX40 agonist ivuxolimab in advanced cancers. Produced via immunoSEQ multiplex PCR; TCRdb's table is partial and in-frame only. The sample shows under 85,000 clones, over 85% of them seen only once. Source: CD4+ or CD8+ T cells sorted from blood, taken in a trial of the OX40 agonist ivuxolimab. These receptors were collected from an adult with an advanced solid tumor such as melanoma, head and neck, liver or kidney cancer.

Written as DNA, the CDR3 is TGTGCCAACAATTCCTCTGAGCAGTTCTTC. Protein product: CANNSSEQFF. V usage is TRBV27 and J usage is TRBJ2-1; D gene unclear. V lost 10 bases and J lost 9, with 10 bases in between. CDR3 size: 10 residues. Looked up from germline, CDR1 is MNHEY and CDR2 is SMNVEV (reference sequence).

The genes are TRBV7-9 and TRBJ2-1; TRBD2 aligns across 8 bases. Germline CDR1 and CDR2: SEHNR and FQNEAQ (reference sequence). V was clipped by 8 bases and J by 4 bases; unmatched bases: 13. CDR3 length equals 16 residues. Written as DNA, the CDR3 is TGTGCCAGCTTTGAGGGAGGACTAGCTTTGTACAATGAGCAGTTCTTC. Protein: CASFEGGLALYNEQFF.

V gene TRBV13 combines with J gene TRBJ2-3, with 14 bases fitting TRBD2. J lost 4 bases, V lost 5 bases, and 11 bases had no gene match. The length of the CDR3 is 18 residues. Germline-derived CDR1 and CDR2 are PRHDT and FYEKMQ (reference sequence). For the CDR3, the DNA is TGTGCCAGCAGCGGATTGACTAGCGGGAGGGCCCACGCAGATACGCAGTATTTT. Its protein is CASSGLTSGRAHADTQYF.

The V and J genes are TRBV7-9 and TRBJ2-5; D remains ambiguous. The V gene lost 1 base and the J gene lost 0 bases, with 15 bases spanning the gap. Germline V gene sequence: CDR1 SEHNR, CDR2 FQNEAQ (reference sequence). This CDR3 spans 17 amino acids. This CDR3 is CASSLERNFGYQETQYF. In DNA, the CDR3 is TGTGCCAGCAGCTTAGAACGGAACTTCGGGTACCAAGAGACCCAGTACTTC.

V gene TRBV7-9 combines with J gene TRBJ2-2; D call uncertain. The germline CDR1 and CDR2 sequences are SEHNR and FQNEAQ (reference sequence). This CDR3 has 14 amino acids. V lost 1 base and J 5 bases, leaving 8 bases between the germline ends. The CDR3 loop reads CASSLGSSTGELFF. CDR3 bases: TGTGCCAGCAGCTTAGGTTCAAGTACCGGGGAGCTGTTTTTT.

This sequence joins TRBV19 and TRBJ1-2, with 8 bases matching TRBD1. Trimming cost V 7 bases and J 8 bases; bases outside gene matches: 6. The CDR3 runs to 12 residues. Germline assignment: CDR1 LNHDA and CDR2 SQIVND (reference sequence). CDR3 region: CASTTGGGGYTF. The CDR3 DNA is TGTGCCAGTACCACAGGGGGAGGCGGCTACACCTTC.

The genes are TRBV27 and TRBJ1-1; a weak D match, TRBD1 (5 bases). The CDR3 runs to 15 residues. Trimming removed 6 bases at V and 3 bases at J, with 17 bases between. Germline lookup yields CDR1 MNHEY and CDR2 SMNVEV (reference sequence). This CDR3 reads CASRSNPGVDTEAFF. As DNA, the CDR3 is TGTGCCAGCAGATCTAACCCGGGGGTGGACACTGAAGCTTTCTTT.

The rearrangement links TRBV7-8 to TRBJ2-7; possible D gene TRBD1, 6 bases. This CDR3 contains 15 residues. Trimming left V 2 bases short and J 4 bases short, with 15 bases between. Germline V gives CDR1 SGHVS, CDR2 FQNEAQ. Written as DNA, the CDR3 is TGTGCCAGCAGCTTATTCAGGGGCATTATGTACGAGCAGTACTTC. This gives the protein CASSLFRGIMYEQYF.